This TCR beta chain was retrieved from a study of shared clonotypes between healthy human individuals. Study findings and constraints: The four-donor shared clonotypes exceeded non-shared clonotypes in generation probability, with non-shared ones scoring lower.

Caucasian adults living in Nashville, Tennessee, provided all samples. V trimming: 5 bases; J trimming: 3 bases; junction bases outside the gene matches: 1. This CDR3 region has 15 residues. Germline-derived CDR1 and CDR2 are SGHTA and FQGNSA. With regard to this clone: What it binds is unknown.

The method was immunoSEQ multiplex PCR; TCRdb's version includes in-frame clones alone and lacks a portion of them. The sample has about 2.4 million clones, 90% to 95% seen once. This TCR was sampled from a man aged 18 to 29 in good health. Some clones in this sample may be carry-over from other donors' samples. Material: naive CD4+ T cells from PBMCs. Noted subset: CD45RA+ positively selected. The V and J genes are TRBV7-2 and TRBJ2-5; TRBD2 aligns across 15 bases. CDR3 DNA sequence: TGTGCCAGCAGCCGGACTAGCGGGAGGGAAGAGACCCAGTACTTC. Translating gives CASSRTSGREETQYF.